These 24 T cell receptor beta chains came from one sample sequenced in a study of blood T cell repertoires in COVID-19. Profiling relied on immunoSEQ multiplex PCR, and the TCRdb table lists in-frame clones only, not all of them. This sample has about 380,000 clones, with more than 75% found just once. Sequenced input: PBMCs or T cells enriched from blood (not recorded which). These receptors all come from a woman between 18 and 29 years old who had recovered from COVID-19.

This clone was picked up a small number of times. The V call is TRBV11-2, the J call TRBJ2-5, with a tentative D call TRBD1 (6 bases). The CDR3 sequence is 16 residues long. Trimming left V 0 bases short and J 4 bases short, with 15 bases between. From germline, CDR1 is SGHAT and CDR2 FQNNGV. CDR3 in DNA: TGTGCCAGCAGCTTAGAGTGGGGGACACGGATAGAGACCCAGTACTTC. It specifies CASSLEWGTRIETQYF.

The rearrangement joins TRBV30 to TRBJ1-3; TRBD1 aligns across 12 bases. Germline trimming cut 0 bases from V and 1 base from J; bases unmatched to any gene: 10. Per germline, CDR1 GTSNPN and CDR2 SVGIG (reference sequence). CDR3 length: 19 amino acids. CDR3 coding DNA: TGTGCCTGGAGTGTACTGTGGGACAGGGGGCCGACGTCTGGAAACACCATATATTTT. This sequence encodes CAWSVLWDRGPTSGNTIYF.

V gene TRBV5-8 combines with J gene TRBJ1-5; 7 nucleotides align to TRBD1. Germline V gene lookup returns CDR1 SGHTS and CDR2 YDEGEE. The J segment lost 2 bases and the V segment lost 0 bases, leaving 5 bases of the junction unmatched. This CDR3 is 16 amino acids long. The CDR3 loop reads CASSLGPGTGNQPQHF. The CDR3, as DNA: TGTGCCAGCAGCTTGGGCCCGGGGACAGGCAATCAGCCCCAGCATTTT. Together with reference TRBV5-8 and TRBJ1-5, the CDR3 gives the full variable domain: EAGVTQSPTHLIKTRGQQATLRCSPISGHTSVYWYQQALGLGLQFLLWYDEGEERNRGNFPPRFSGRQFPNYSSELNVNALELEDSALYLCASSLGPGTGNQPQHFGDGTRLSIL.

V is TRBV10-1 and J is TRBJ2-4; tentatively, D is TRBD2 (5 bases). The CDR3 is made up of 15 amino acids. Germline V gives CDR1 WNHNN, CDR2 SYGVQD (reference sequence). V gave up 7 bases and J gave up 6 bases, with 19 bases separating them. This chain's CDR3 is CASTREGQRTNIQYF. The CDR3 DNA follows: TGCGCCAGCACCCGAGAGGGCCAGAGAACAAACATTCAGTACTTC.

This chain connects TRBV7-2 to TRBJ2-5; 8 bases are a match to TRBD2. Germline V gene data show CDR1 as SGHTA and CDR2 as FQGNSA. Losses at the gene ends were 4 bases for V and 5 bases for J; bases not matched to a gene: 3. This CDR3 is built from 13 residues. The CDR3 bases are TGTGCCAGCAGCTGGCGGGGGGTTGAGACCCAGTACTTC. Translated: CASSWRGVETQYF. The whole variable domain, remainder taken from reference TRBV7-2 and TRBJ2-5, is GAGVSQSPSNKVTEKGKDVELRCDPISGHTALYWYRQSLGQGLEFLIYFQGNSAPDKSGLPSDRFSAERTGGSVSTLTIQRTQQEDSAVYLCASSWRGVETQYFGPGTRLLVL.

The V call is TRBV9, the J call TRBJ1-2; D is ambiguous. Trimming cost V 6 bases and J 2 bases, with 14 bases left between them. This CDR3 region has 14 residues. Germline assignment: CDR1 SGDLS and CDR2 YYNGEE. The CDR3 DNA reads as TGTGCCAGCACCCTAGGCGAGGGAAACTATGGCTACACCTTC. Amino acid sequence: CASTLGEGNYGYTF. The complete variable domain, with remaining parts taken from reference TRBV9 and TRBJ1-2, reads DSGVTQTPKHLITATGQRVTLRCSPRSGDLSVYWYQQSLDQGLQFLIQYYNGEERAKGNILERFSAQQFPDLHSELNLSSLELGDSALYFCASTLGEGNYGYTFGSGTRLTVV.

The chain carries TRBV2 and TRBJ2-3; 7 nucleotides line up with TRBD2. This CDR3 has 18 residues. V was clipped by 6 bases and J by 0 bases; unmatched bases: 15. In germline, CDR1 is SNHLY, CDR2 FYNNEI. CDR3 region: CASSEGPGLPPSTDTQYF. The CDR3, as DNA: TGTGCCAGCAGCGAGGGACCGGGACTACCCCCTAGCACAGATACGCAGTATTTT.

This chain links TRBV6-5 with TRBJ1-3; D is possibly TRBD1 (6 bases). CDR3 length equals 15 residues. The germline V and J ends were trimmed by 4 bases and 2 bases, with 12 bases remaining between them. CDR1 and CDR2 (germline): MNHEY, SVGAGI. The CDR3: CASSLLQGAGNTIYF. DNA for the CDR3: TGTGCCAGCAGTTTATTACAGGGAGCTGGAAACACCATATATTTT.

The chain links TRBV29-1 to TRBJ1-1, with D unresolved. V shed 2 bases and J shed 3 bases, with 13 bases lying between them. The CDR3 runs 14 residues. Per the germline V gene, CDR1 is SQVTM and CDR2 is ANQGSEA. The CDR3 region is CSVEKGGRDTEAFF. Written as DNA, the CDR3 is TGCAGCGTTGAAAAGGGAGGGAGGGACACTGAAGCTTTCTTT.

The chain joins TRBV28 to TRBJ1-5; 9 bases agree with TRBD1. The CDR3 runs 16 residues. V trimming: 5 bases; J trimming: 2 bases; junction bases outside the gene matches: 7. Germline values: CDR1 MDHEN, CDR2 SYDVKM. CDR3 protein: CASSLDRGEGNQPQHF. CDR3 bases: TGTGCCAGCAGTCTTGACAGGGGGGAGGGCAATCAGCCCCAGCATTTT.

This sequence joins TRBV28 and TRBJ1-2; D is perhaps TRBD1 (5 bases). The germline V and J ends were trimmed by 2 bases and 7 bases, with 11 bases remaining between them. This CDR3 has 13 amino acids. CDR1 MDHEN and CDR2 SYDVKM come from the germline V gene. The CDR3 here is CASSLGALFGYTF. The CDR3 region has the DNA TGTGCCAGCAGTTTAGGGGCACTCTTTGGCTACACCTTC.

The V gene is TRBV5-4, the J gene TRBJ2-3; the D gene is possibly TRBD2 (5 bases). The CDR3 runs to 15 residues. Trimming left V 4 bases short and J 2 bases short, with 14 bases between. The V gene's germline CDR1 is SGHNT and CDR2 YYREEE (reference sequence). CDR3 amino acids: CASSTRDSYTDTQYF. CDR3 DNA: TGTGCCAGCAGCACCCGGGATTCCTACACAGATACGCAGTATTTT.

The chain couples TRBV12-3 or TRBV12-4 to TRBJ2-7, with D tentatively TRBD2 (5 bases). The V and J ends lost 7 bases and 3 bases respectively, with 7 bases between them. This CDR3 spans 11 amino acids. CDR3 in amino acids: CASTEGYEQYF. CDR3 DNA sequence: TGTGCCAGCACCGAGGGCTACGAGCAGTACTTC.

The chain links TRBV7-2 to TRBJ2-5; 8 bases line up with TRBD2. V shed 2 bases, J shed 0 bases, and the junction held 8 bases outside the gene matches. This CDR3 spans 17 amino acids. CDR1 is SGHTA, CDR2 FQGNSA, per germline. The chain's CDR3 is CASSLWWAGGHQETQYF. The DNA of the CDR3 is TGTGCCAGCAGCTTATGGTGGGCGGGGGGCCACCAAGAGACCCAGTACTTC.

The chain uses TRBV5-1 and TRBJ1-2; D gene unclear. V lost 0 bases and J 0 bases, leaving 9 bases between the germline ends. The CDR3 extends over 15 amino acids. From germline, CDR1 is SGHRS and CDR2 YFSETQ. The CDR3 loop is CASSLGPGSNYGYTF. The CDR3 region has the DNA TGCGCCAGCAGCTTGGGCCCAGGCTCTAACTATGGCTACACCTTC. Drawing the rest from reference TRBV5-1 and TRBJ1-2, the complete variable domain is KAGVTQTPRYLIKTRGQQVTLSCSPISGHRSVSWYQQTPGQGLQFLFEYFSETQRNKGNFPGRFSGRQFSNSRSEMNVSTLELGDSALYLCASSLGPGSNYGYTFGSGTRLTVV.

The chain employs TRBV20-1 and TRBJ1-2; 8 bases are shared with TRBD1. The CDR3 loop spans 12 amino acids. Germline V gene sequence: CDR1 DFQATT, CDR2 SNEGSKA (reference sequence). With V trimmed by 3 bases and J by 7 bases, 4 bases remained unmatched. The CDR3 DNA sequence: TGCAGTGCTAGTGGACAGGGCGGTGGCTACACCTTC. This sequence encodes CSASGQGGGYTF.

This clone was counted once. The chain joins TRBV3-1 (or the pseudogene TRBV3-2) to TRBJ1-1; 8 bases are a match to TRBD1. Trimming took 4 bases from V and 2 from J; bases not matched to a gene: 6. This CDR3 has 15 residues. Germline V CDR1 and CDR2: LGHDT, YNNKEL (reference sequence). Here the CDR3 DNA reads TGTGCCAGCAGCCCCGGGACAGGAGACAACACTGAAGCTTTCTTT. It codes for CASSPGTGDNTEAFF.

The chain couples TRBV7-2 to TRBJ1-3; D is possibly TRBD1 (6 bases). The germline gives CDR1 SGHTA, CDR2 FQGNSA. V was clipped by 5 bases and J by 4 bases, with 9 bases between them. The CDR3 totals 13 residues. CDR3 loop: CASSPGTGNTIYF. CDR3 bases: TGTGCCAGCAGCCCGGGGACAGGAAACACCATATATTTT.

The chain links TRBV11-2 to TRBJ2-6, with 11 bases lining up with TRBD1. The CDR3 length is 18 residues. V was pared by 7 bases and J by 4 bases, with 12 bases of the junction left unmatched. Germline CDR1 is SGHAT and CDR2 is FQNNGV. This chain's CDR3 is CASTKAGQGVPGANVLTF. The CDR3 DNA reads TGTGCCAGCACCAAGGCGGGACAGGGGGTCCCCGGGGCCAACGTCCTGACTTTC.

This chain uses TRBV28 with TRBJ1-5, with 9 bases matching TRBD1. Germline V lookup: CDR1 MDHEN, CDR2 SYDVKM. V gave up 5 bases and J gave up 6 bases; unmatched junction bases: 5. CDR3 length: 14 residues. The CDR3 DNA reads TGTGCCAGCAGTCGCACAGGGGGCTTTCAGCCCCAGCATTTT. Residues: CASSRTGGFQPQHF.

The CDR3 DNA reads as TGTGCCAGCAGCCAAGGAATCACAGGGCGAGATGGCTACACCTTC. Translated, it gives CASSQGITGRDGYTF. This chain connects TRBV3-1 (or the pseudogene TRBV3-2) to TRBJ1-2; D is possibly TRBD1 (6 bases). The CDR3 consists of 15 residues. The germline CDR1 and CDR2 sequences are LGHDT and YNNKEL (reference sequence). The ends were cut back, 1 base at V and 6 bases at J, with 15 bases in the middle.

To note about this clone: Other DNA sequences in this sample translate to the same CDR3. The CDR3 loop reads CASSFGQGNTEAFF. CDR3 sequence (DNA): TGCGCCAGCAGCTTCGGCCAGGGAAACACTGAAGCTTTCTTT. The chain joins TRBV5-1 to TRBJ1-1; tentative D call: TRBD1 (5 bases). The CDR3 extends over 14 amino acids. V was shortened by 2 bases and J by 2 bases, with 10 bases between the two germline ends. The V gene's germline CDR1 is SGHRS and CDR2 YFSETQ. The complete variable domain, with remaining parts taken from reference TRBV5-1 and TRBJ1-1, reads KAGVTQTPRYLIKTRGQQVTLSCSPISGHRSVSWYQQTPGQGLQFLFEYFSETQRNKGNFPGRFSGRQFSNSRSEMNVSTLELGDSALYLCASSFGQGNTEAFFGQGTRLTVV.

The chain carries TRBV10-3 and TRBJ1-2, with 9 bases matching TRBD1. With 0 bases clipped from V and 4 bases from J, the junction kept 6 bases outside the gene matches. The CDR3 is 16 amino acids. CDR1 is ENHRY and CDR2 is SYGVKD in the germline V gene. Here the CDR3 reads CAISESQGQGFYGYTF. The CDR3 bases are TGTGCCATCAGTGAGTCCCAAGGACAGGGGTTCTATGGCTACACCTTC.

V and J are TRBV28 and TRBJ1-5; D perhaps matches TRBD1 (6 bases). V was cut by 6 bases and J by 5 bases, with 20 bases left in between. The CDR3 runs 16 residues. Germline V gives CDR1 MDHEN, CDR2 SYDVKM. The CDR3 loop reads CASRSPQGNFHQPQHF. CDR3 sequence (DNA): TGTGCCAGCAGGAGTCCACAGGGTAACTTCCATCAGCCCCAGCATTTT.